The clone carrying this T cell receptor beta chain has a single count. This CDR3 has 13 residues. The V gene's germline CDR1 is MNHNY and CDR2 SVGAGI (reference sequence). V was pared by 10 bases and J by 1 base, with 13 bases between. The data were obtained in a study of control samples from healthy donors and cancer patients. Clones were sequenced by immunoSEQ multiplex PCR, and TCRdb holds only the in-frame ones, with some missing. The sample contains under 85,000 clones, around four fifths of which appear only once. The receptor comes from a woman between 45 and 60 years old with lung cancer. The chain couples TRBV6-6 to TRBJ1-1; possibly TRBD1 for D (6 bases). Sequencing was performed on PBMCs. CDR3 protein: CATKGQENTEAFF. The CDR3 coding sequence is TGTGCCACCAAGGGACAAGAGAACACTGAAGCTTTCTTT.